A single sample is the source of the 26 T cell receptor beta chains below, sequenced in a study of human T cells and chemical hapten exposure. Time point meaning: pre-sensitization, week 0. Treatment reported: therapeutic diphenylcyclopropenone sensitization with weekly scalp DPC. TCRdb analysed the RACE reads with MiXCR anew, one entry per CDR3 protein. This sample yields roughly 380,000 distinct CDR3 sequences, of which 4% to 6% are seen a single time; just over 2.5% belongs to the top ten. Specimen: whole blood, collected in connection with sensitization to the hapten diphenylcyclopropenone (DPC). The receptors were sampled from a woman in her forties or fifties with alopecia areata. Some clones in this sample may be carry-over from other donors' samples.

In this sample, this clonotype turned up many times. This rearrangement joins TRBV29-1 to TRBJ2-2; 9 positions match TRBD1. This CDR3 contains 14 residues. Trimming took 7 bases from V and 4 from J; bases not matched to a gene: 7. The germline V gene encodes CDR1 SQVTM and CDR2 ANQGSEA. CDR3 in amino acids: CSAKRQGGTGELFF. CDR3 sequence (DNA): TGCAGCGCGAAGAGACAGGGGGGCACCGGGGAGCTGTTTTTT.

V and J are TRBV15 and TRBJ1-4; 9 positions match TRBD1. Per germline, CDR1 LNHNV and CDR2 YYDKDF (reference sequence). Trimming cost V 2 bases and J 8 bases; bases outside gene matches: 3. The CDR3 loop spans 14 amino acids. The chain's CDR3 is CATSRMGTGEKLFF. CDR3 in DNA: TGTGCCACCAGCAGAATGGGGACAGGGGAAAAACTGTTTTTT.

The V gene is TRBV2, the J gene TRBJ2-4; D might be TRBD2 (5 bases). The CDR3 runs to 12 residues. V shed 10 bases and J shed 6 bases, with 13 bases lying between them. CDR1 and CDR2 (germline): SNHLY, FYNNEI. The CDR3 DNA follows: TGTGCCACCGCTGGAGGACTAAACATTCAGTACTTC. Residues: CATAGGLNIQYF.

V gene TRBV20-1 combines with J gene TRBJ2-3; 9 bases are a match to TRBD1. CDR1 is DFQATT, CDR2 SNEGSKA, per germline (reference sequence). J lost 4 bases, V lost 5 bases, and 10 bases had no gene match. The CDR3 contains 15 residues. CDR3 nucleotides: TGCAGTGCTGGGACAGGGTCAGGAGGGGCAGATACGCAGTATTTT. Translated, it gives CSAGTGSGGADTQYF.

The V gene is TRBV6-5, the J gene TRBJ2-7, with TRBD1 matching 12 bases. Germline-derived CDR1 and CDR2 are MNHEY and SVGAGI. The CDR3 runs to 16 residues. V was clipped by 2 bases and J by 7 bases; unmatched bases: 9. CDR3: CASSYGSGTGGTEQYF. The DNA for the CDR3 is TGTGCCAGCAGTTACGGTTCCGGGACAGGGGGCACGGAGCAGTACTTC.

Only a few counts were recorded for this clonotype. The CDR3 is CASSASTGTGQGEQYF. The CDR3 DNA reads TGCGCCAGCAGCGCATCGACGGGGACAGGGCAGGGGGAGCAGTACTTC. This chain links TRBV5-1 with TRBJ2-7; 9 bases fit TRBD1. CDR1 and CDR2 (germline): SGHRS, YFSETQ. V lost 4 bases and J lost 7; bases outside the gene matches: 15. The CDR3 is 16 residues long. The full variable domain, its missing parts supplied by reference TRBV5-1 and TRBJ2-7, is KAGVTQTPRYLIKTRGQQVTLSCSPISGHRSVSWYQQTPGQGLQFLFEYFSETQRNKGNFPGRFSGRQFSNSRSEMNVSTLELGDSALYLCASSASTGTGQGEQYFGPGTRLTVT.

This clonotype was detected only a few times. The chain employs TRBV6-5 and TRBJ1-1, with 8 bases lining up with TRBD1. The J segment lost 7 bases and the V segment lost 8 bases, leaving 9 bases of the junction unmatched. CDR3 length: 13 residues. Germline CDR1 and CDR2: MNHEY and SVGAGI. Written as DNA, the CDR3 is TGTGCCAGCTATGCAGGGGGCCATGGTGAAGCTTTCTTT. Its translation is CASYAGGHGEAFF.

The sample holds a few counts of this clonotype. The V call is TRBV19, the J call TRBJ2-1; the match to TRBD1 covers 8 bases. The V gene's germline CDR1 is LNHDA and CDR2 SQIVND (reference sequence). V was clipped by 3 bases and J by 7 bases; unmatched bases: 8. The CDR3 loop spans 15 amino acids. The chain's CDR3 is CASSIQGAEGNEQFF. The CDR3 DNA reads TGTGCCAGTAGTATCCAGGGGGCGGAGGGGAATGAGCAGTTCTTC.

This clonotype was seen ten or more times. The chain couples TRBV25-1 to TRBJ2-3; 8 bases map to TRBD1. CDR1 is MGHDK, CDR2 SYGVNS, per germline. This CDR3 spans 14 amino acids. J gave up 3 bases and V 5 bases, and 4 bases lay outside the gene matches. The CDR3 bases are TGTGCCAGCAGTCAGCAGGGGGCTACAGATACGCAGTATTTT. This sequence encodes CASSQQGATDTQYF.

This clonotype was counted at least ten times. This sequence joins TRBV7-9 and TRBJ2-7, with D possibly matching TRBD1 (5 bases). The CDR3 totals 14 residues. In germline, CDR1 is SEHNR, CDR2 FQNEAQ (reference sequence). The V gene lost 1 base and the J gene lost 4 bases, with 11 bases spanning the gap. The CDR3 protein is CASSLEAGRYEQYF. DNA of the CDR3: TGTGCCAGCAGCTTAGAGGCAGGGCGGTACGAGCAGTACTTC.

This clonotype has a count of ten or more. This chain joins TRBV9 and TRBJ1-5; D unresolved. CDR1 is SGDLS and CDR2 is YYNGEE in the germline V gene. The ends were cut back, 0 bases at V and 7 bases at J, with 14 bases in the middle. This CDR3 is built from 15 residues. The CDR3 DNA is TGTGCCAGCAGCGTAGGAGCGGTCGAAGGCCAGCCCCAGCATTTT. This encodes CASSVGAVEGQPQHF.

This clonotype was observed many times. V gene TRBV6-2 or TRBV6-3 combines with J gene TRBJ1-5; D call uncertain. V lost 7 bases to trimming and J lost 2 bases, with 6 bases between them. CDR3 length: 12 residues. Per the germline V gene, CDR1 is MNHEY and CDR2 is SVGEGT. The CDR3 loop reads CASKGGNQPQHF. The DNA of the CDR3 is TGTGCCAGCAAGGGCGGCAATCAGCCCCAGCATTTT.

A few counts support this clonotype. The CDR3 region has the DNA TGTGCCAGCAGTTACAATAGCGACTCGTCCTACGAGCAGTACTTC. Its translation: CASSYNSDSSYEQYF. The chain links TRBV6-2 or TRBV6-3 to TRBJ2-7; the D gene is possibly TRBD2 (5 bases). CDR3 length: 15 amino acids. Trimming shortened V by 2 bases and J by 1 base, and 12 bases separated the two germline ends. CDR1 and CDR2 (germline): MNHEY, SVGEGT.

This clonotype has more than one count but fewer than ten. CDR3 amino acids: CASSPDTGEATEAFF. The DNA of the CDR3 is TGTGCCAGCAGTCCGGATACAGGGGAGGCCACTGAAGCTTTCTTT. The genes are TRBV12-3 or TRBV12-4 and TRBJ1-1; 7 bases line up with TRBD1. This CDR3 contains 15 residues. With V trimmed by 5 bases and J by 4 bases, 10 bases remained unmatched.

The chain joins TRBV20-1 to TRBJ2-7; 15 bases are a match to TRBD2. CDR3 length equals 17 residues. V trimming: 4 bases; J trimming: 2 bases; junction bases outside the gene matches: 9. Germline loops: CDR1 DFQATT, CDR2 SNEGSKA (reference sequence). CDR3 in amino acids: CSATLPGLAGGPYEQYF. The CDR3 nucleotides are TGCAGTGCTACCCTCCCGGGACTAGCGGGAGGACCCTACGAGCAGTACTTC.

This clonotype has at least ten counts. The chain recombines TRBV12-3 or TRBV12-4 with TRBJ2-1; 14 nucleotides align to TRBD2. The CDR3 extends over 16 amino acids. After removal of 6 bases from V and 8 bases from J, the junction contained 9 bases not matched to a gene. CDR3 residues: CASRAAGTSGSHEQFF. The CDR3 DNA reads TGTGCCAGCAGGGCTGCCGGGACTAGCGGGAGTCATGAGCAGTTCTTC.

This clonotype was detected a few times. This rearrangement joins TRBV6-5 to TRBJ2-1, with TRBD2 identical over 10 bases. Germline trimming cut 7 bases from V and 1 base from J; bases unmatched to any gene: 4. The length of the CDR3 is 15 residues. Germline values: CDR1 MNHEY, CDR2 SVGAGI. The CDR3 sequence: CASTQRGGSYNEQFF. Written as DNA, the CDR3 is TGTGCCAGCACTCAGCGGGGGGGTTCCTACAATGAGCAGTTCTTC.

This clonotype was counted at least ten times. V gene TRBV20-1 combines with J gene TRBJ1-2, with D maybe TRBD1 (5 bases). From germline, CDR1 is DFQATT and CDR2 SNEGSKA (reference sequence). With 0 bases removed from V and 4 bases from J, the gap between germline ends came to 9 bases. The CDR3 is 13 amino acids. The CDR3 region has the DNA TGCAGTGCTAGAGATAGGGGTACCTATGGCTACACCTTC. Amino acids: CSARDRGTYGYTF.

A remark on this clonotype: A junction end diverges from the germline sequence, so it may reflect a read error. The chain links TRBV24-1 to TRBJ2-2; no reliable D call. This CDR3 spans 12 amino acids. CDR1 is KGHDR and CDR2 is SFDVKD in the germline V gene. Here the CDR3 DNA reads TGTACCACTTCTCACCGGCCCGGGGAGCTGTTTTTT. Protein sequence: CTTSHRPGELFF.

This clonotype has more than one count but fewer than ten. V and J are TRBV29-1 and TRBJ2-2, with 9 bases lining up with TRBD1. The V gene's germline CDR1 is SQVTM and CDR2 ANQGSEA. V trimming: 5 bases; J trimming: 6 bases; junction bases outside the gene matches: 19. The CDR3 has 18 residues. The CDR3 DNA is TGCAGCGTTACTCAACGAGGGACAGGGAATATAGGGTCCGGGGAGCTGTTTTTT. Amino acid sequence: CSVTQRGTGNIGSGELFF.

The chain recombines TRBV21-1 with TRBJ1-1; the table calls TRBD1, which could not be checked here. TRBV21-1 is a known pseudogene. This CDR3 is built from 16 residues. The CDR3 bases are TGTGCCAGCCCGAGACGGGGGCGTAAGATAAGCACTGAAGCTTTCTTT. This translates into CASPRRGRKISTEAFF.

In DNA form, the CDR3 reads TGTGCCAGCAGTTTACGACAGGGATTGGGCAATGAGCAGTTCTTC. Its translation is CASSLRQGLGNEQFF. The rearrangement joins TRBV27 to TRBJ2-1; 7 bases map to TRBD1. The CDR3 runs to 15 residues. V lost 2 bases to trimming and J lost 6 bases; unmatched junction nucleotides: 7. In germline, CDR1 is MNHEY, CDR2 SMNVEV (reference sequence).

V usage is TRBV5-5 and J usage is TRBJ2-4; D might be TRBD1 (5 bases). V gave up 2 bases and J gave up 6 bases, with 9 bases separating them. Germline V gives CDR1 SGHKS, CDR2 YYEKEE (reference sequence). The CDR3 sequence is 13 residues long. This chain's CDR3 is CASSFDRRNIQYF. The CDR3 bases are TGTGCCAGCAGCTTTGACAGAAGAAACATTCAGTACTTC.

This clonotype has a count of ten or more. J is TRBJ1-1 and V is TRBV15; TRBD1 aligns across 7 bases. Germline lookup yields CDR1 LNHNV and CDR2 YYDKDF (reference sequence). This CDR3 spans 15 amino acids. Losses at the gene ends were 3 bases for V and 5 bases for J; bases not matched to a gene: 9. CDR3 bases: TGTGCCACCAGCAGTACGACAGGGCTTGGGACTGAAGCTTTCTTT. It yields the protein CATSSTTGLGTEAFF.

The genes are TRBV9 and TRBJ1-6; the D gene is possibly TRBD1 (6 bases). The germline CDR1 and CDR2 sequences are SGDLS and YYNGEE. V was pared by 4 bases and J by 7 bases, with 21 bases between. The CDR3 consists of 17 residues. The CDR3 coding sequence is TGTGCCAGCAGCCCCGGGGGGGGCGCCCCCGGGAATTCACCCCTCCACTTT. It translates to CASSPGGGAPGNSPLHF.

This clonotype was seen repeatedly, ten times or more. This chain uses TRBV11-2 with TRBJ2-3; no clear D gene. The V gene lost 1 base and the J gene lost 0 bases, with 20 bases spanning the gap. This CDR3 spans 19 amino acids. Germline V gene data show CDR1 as SGHAT and CDR2 as FQNNGV. The CDR3 DNA is TGTGCCAGCAGCTTAGCAAAAAGGTCGTGGGGTATCAGCACAGATACGCAGTATTTT. It encodes CASSLAKRSWGISTDTQYF.